The 23 T cell receptor beta chains in this list originate from one sample, sequenced in a study of T cell responses to AZD1222 COVID-19 vaccine. Some clones are missing from TCRdb's copy, which holds only in-frame ones; the method was immunoSEQ multiplex PCR. The sample holds fewer than 85,000 clones, about 88% seen once. The sample consisted of peripheral blood, taken on day 0 of AZD1222 vaccination. The receptors come from an adult in good health.

The rearrangement links TRBV5-1 to TRBJ1-4; unclear D gene. The CDR3 contains 15 residues. V gave up 0 bases and J gave up 4 bases, with 10 bases separating them. The germline gives CDR1 SGHRS, CDR2 YFSETQ. The CDR3 sequence: CASSLGPEGNEKLFF. The CDR3 DNA sequence: TGCGCCAGCAGCTTGGGACCGGAGGGTAATGAAAAACTGTTTTTT.

This chain uses TRBV19 with TRBJ1-5; D call uncertain. Trimming took off 5 bases at V and 0 bases at J, with 8 bases between the two ends. Germline CDR1 LNHDA, CDR2 SQIVND (reference sequence). CDR3 size: 14 residues. CDR3: CASSPDRSNQPQHF. CDR3 coding DNA: TGTGCCAGTAGTCCCGACCGTAGCAATCAGCCCCAGCATTTT.

The chain employs TRBV7-9 and TRBJ1-1; D possibly corresponds to TRBD1 (5 bases). The CDR3 spans 15 residues. Looked up from germline, CDR1 is SEHNR and CDR2 is FQNEAQ (reference sequence). V was trimmed by 6 bases and J by 2 bases, leaving 16 bases between them. The CDR3 coding sequence is TGTGCCAGCAGTTCACTGTGGAGGGGAAACACTGAAGCTTTCTTT. Protein product: CASSSLWRGNTEAFF.

This clone has only one observation. The chain recombines TRBV5-1 with TRBJ2-2; unclear D gene. The germline CDR1 and CDR2 sequences are SGHRS and YFSETQ. The CDR3 has 16 residues. Trimming shortened V by 1 base and J by 0 bases, and 10 bases separated the two germline ends. CDR3 in DNA: TGCGCCAGCAGCTTGTTTCCGGATCCGAACACCGGGGAGCTGTTTTTT. Protein product: CASSLFPDPNTGELFF.

The gene calls are TRBV3-1 (or the pseudogene TRBV3-2) and TRBJ1-3; D gene unclear. The V end lost 1 base, the J end lost 0 bases, and 7 bases lay between the germline ends. The germline CDR1 and CDR2 sequences are LGHDT and YNNKEL (reference sequence). The CDR3 length is 15 residues. The CDR3 bases are TGTGCCAGCAGCCAAGGGCGGAGCTCTGGAAACACCATATATTTT. It is translated as CASSQGRSSGNTIYF.

This clone was seen only a few times. DNA for the CDR3: TGTGCCAGCAGTTTAGGGGAGGGCTACACCTTC. Protein product: CASSLGEGYTF. The V call is TRBV12-3 or TRBV12-4, the J call TRBJ1-2; the D is unclear. The CDR3 contains 11 residues. Trimming took 1 base from V and 8 from J, leaving 5 bases between them.

This chain joins TRBV12-3 or TRBV12-4 and TRBJ2-2, with D possibly TRBD2 on 5 matching bases. V shed 0 bases and J shed 6 bases, with 5 bases lying between them. This CDR3 is built from 13 residues. CDR3 sequence: CASSLAGAGELFF. The CDR3 bases are TGTGCCAGCAGTTTAGCCGGGGCCGGGGAGCTGTTTTTT.

The chain has TRBV5-4 and TRBJ2-3; TRBD2 agrees at 9 bases. The CDR3 is 16 amino acids. The V and J ends lost 4 bases and 2 bases, in that order; junction bases with no gene match: 8. Per the germline V gene, CDR1 is SGHNT and CDR2 is YYREEE (reference sequence). CDR3 amino acids: CASSRSGGSSTDTQYF. The CDR3 DNA reads as TGTGCCAGCAGCCGAAGCGGGGGGTCCTCCACAGATACGCAGTATTTT. The full variable domain, in which reference TRBV5-4 and TRBJ2-3 provide the parts outside the CDR3, is ETGVTQSPTHLIKTRGQQVTLRCSSQSGHNTVSWYQQALGQGPQFIFQYYREEENGRGNFPPRFSGLQFPNYSSELNVNALELDDSALYLCASSRSGGSSTDTQYFGPGTRLTVL.

The chain recombines TRBV25-1 with TRBJ1-6, with a weak D call TRBD1 (5 bases). This CDR3 spans 15 amino acids. Germline V gene lookup returns CDR1 MGHDK and CDR2 SYGVNS. Trimming took off 2 bases at V and 4 bases at J, with 9 bases between the two ends. CDR3 protein: CASSEGGGYNSPLHF. Here the CDR3 DNA reads TGTGCCAGCAGTGAAGGGGGGGGATATAATTCACCCCTCCACTTT.

The J gene is TRBJ2-1, the V gene TRBV5-8; TRBD2 agrees at 7 bases. The CDR3 is 15 amino acids. Germline V gene sequence: CDR1 SGHTS, CDR2 YDEGEE. J was trimmed by 3 bases and V by 4 bases; bases with no gene match: 7. CDR3 sequence (DNA): TGTGCCAGCAGCGCCGCGGGAGTTCTCTACAATGAGCAGTTCTTC. This gives the protein CASSAAGVLYNEQFF.

This clone was counted only a few times. The V and J genes are TRBV18 and TRBJ1-2; 9 nucleotides line up with TRBD1. CDR1 and CDR2 from the germline V gene are KGHSH and LQKENI. This CDR3 is built from 16 residues. The J segment lost 4 bases and the V segment lost 6 bases, leaving 12 bases of the junction unmatched. CDR3 in DNA: TGTGCCAGCTCCCGGGACAGGGACGCCAGTCCCTATGGCTACACCTTC. Protein sequence: CASSRDRDASPYGYTF.

J is TRBJ1-4 and V is TRBV6-5; D is unresolved. CDR3 size: 14 residues. Germline CDR1 reads MNHEY; CDR2 reads SVGAGI. Trimming cost V 2 bases and J 4 bases, with 8 bases left between them. In nucleotides, the CDR3 is TGTGCCAGCAGTTACGGCCGGCTTAATGAAAAACTGTTTTTT. Its translation is CASSYGRLNEKLFF.

This chain uses TRBV12-3 or TRBV12-4 with TRBJ1-4, with D unresolved. Trimming left V 2 bases short and J 7 bases short, with 5 bases between. The CDR3 loop spans 12 amino acids. CDR3 in DNA: TGTGCCAGCAGTTTAACGGCTGAAAAACTGTTTTTT. As protein: CASSLTAEKLFF.

This clone showed up just a few times. This chain links TRBV24-1 with TRBJ2-3; TRBD2 matches at 8 bases. The junction had 6 bases not matched to a gene; V was cut back by 4 bases and J by 1 base. CDR1 is KGHDR, CDR2 SFDVKD, per germline. CDR3 size: 16 residues. The CDR3 reads CATSEAGRARTDTQYF. CDR3 in DNA: TGTGCCACCAGTGAGGCCGGGAGGGCCCGCACAGATACGCAGTATTTT.

V is TRBV29-1 and J is TRBJ2-7; TRBD2 is a possible D gene (6 bases). V lost 3 bases, J lost 2 bases, and 14 bases lay in between. This CDR3 is built from 14 residues. CDR1 and CDR2 from the germline V gene are SQVTM and ANQGSEA. For the CDR3, the DNA is TGCAGCGTTGACTCCGGGACTGGAACCTACGAGCAGTACTTC. Protein sequence: CSVDSGTGTYEQYF.

This clone came up once. The chain combines TRBV3-1 (or the pseudogene TRBV3-2) with TRBJ1-2; D is ambiguous. V was shortened by 0 bases and J by 5 bases, with 10 bases between the two germline ends. The CDR3 has 14 residues. Germline V gene data show CDR1 as LGHDT and CDR2 as YNNKEL (reference sequence). DNA for the CDR3: TGTGCCAGCAGCCAAGATGAGACGGGGTATGGCTACACCTTC. The encoded protein is CASSQDETGYGYTF.

The chain joins TRBV4-1 to TRBJ1-5; 8 bases align to TRBD1. The CDR3 length is 16 residues. CDR1 is MGHRA and CDR2 is YSYEKL in the germline V gene. The junction had 12 bases not matched to a gene; V was cut back by 4 bases and J by 7 bases. The CDR3 DNA follows: TGCGCCAGCAGCCGAAGTACCAGCAGGGGGCCGCAGCCCCAGCATTTT. Its protein is CASSRSTSRGPQPQHF.

The rearrangement links TRBV7-9 to TRBJ2-7; possibly TRBD2 for D (7 bases). Germline assignment: CDR1 SEHNR and CDR2 FQNEAQ (reference sequence). This CDR3 has 15 amino acids. Trimming shortened V by 2 bases and J by 2 bases, and 13 bases separated the two germline ends. Here the CDR3 reads CASSLSDGGPYEQYF. DNA for the CDR3: TGTGCCAGCAGCTTATCTGACGGGGGGCCCTACGAGCAGTACTTC.

The V call is TRBV28, the J call TRBJ1-2, with TRBD1 matching over 11 bases. The CDR3 is 17 amino acids. J was trimmed by 2 bases and V by 3 bases; bases with no gene match: 8. Germline CDR1 reads MDHEN; CDR2 reads SYDVKM. The CDR3 DNA is TGTGCCAGCAGTTTCTTCCCCGGGACAGGGGGGAACTATGGCTACACCTTC. This sequence encodes CASSFFPGTGGNYGYTF.

The chain carries TRBV11-3 and TRBJ2-5; TRBD1 aligns across 7 bases. The CDR3 spans 12 residues. The V segment lost 8 bases and the J segment 7 bases; nucleotides outside the gene matches: 7. The germline V gene encodes CDR1 SGHNT and CDR2 YENEEA. DNA for the CDR3: TGTGCCAGCGGACAGGATTGGGGGACCCAGTACTTC. It specifies CASGQDWGTQYF.

V and J are TRBV9 and TRBJ1-4, with unresolved D. Germline CDR1 and CDR2: SGDLS and YYNGEE. Trimming took off 0 bases at V and 7 bases at J, with 16 bases between the two ends. This CDR3 has 16 residues. The CDR3 DNA is TGTGCCAGCAGCGTAGTAGGAGGGAAGGTCGTTGAAAAACTGTTTTTT. Translation: CASSVVGGKVVEKLFF.

V usage is TRBV5-5 and J usage is TRBJ2-7, with D unclear. Germline CDR1 and CDR2: SGHKS and YYEKEE (reference sequence). The CDR3 has 14 amino acids. V was pared by 5 bases and J by 2 bases, with 14 bases between. The CDR3, as DNA: TGTGCCAGCAGACAGACCGGGCGAACCTACGAGCAGTACTTC. Its protein is CASRQTGRTYEQYF.

The J gene is TRBJ2-7, the V gene TRBV11-3, with D unresolved. CDR3 size: 12 residues. CDR1 is SGHNT and CDR2 is YENEEA in the germline V gene. Trimming removed 2 bases at V and 4 bases at J, with 6 bases between. The CDR3 nucleotides read TGTGCCAGCAGCTTAAGGCCTTACGAGCAGTACTTC. Protein sequence: CASSLRPYEQYF.